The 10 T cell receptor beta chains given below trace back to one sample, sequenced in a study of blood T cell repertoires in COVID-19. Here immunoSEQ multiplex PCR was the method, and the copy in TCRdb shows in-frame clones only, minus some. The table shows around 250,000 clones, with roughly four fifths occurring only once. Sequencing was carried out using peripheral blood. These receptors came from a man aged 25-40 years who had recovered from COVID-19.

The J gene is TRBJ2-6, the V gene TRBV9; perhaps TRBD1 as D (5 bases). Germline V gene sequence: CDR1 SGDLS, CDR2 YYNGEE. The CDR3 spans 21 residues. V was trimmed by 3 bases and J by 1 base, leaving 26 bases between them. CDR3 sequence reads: CASSAFSEVTELISGANVLTF. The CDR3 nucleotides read TGTGCCAGCAGCGCATTCAGCGAAGTGACAGAACTGATATCTGGGGCCAACGTCCTGACTTTC.

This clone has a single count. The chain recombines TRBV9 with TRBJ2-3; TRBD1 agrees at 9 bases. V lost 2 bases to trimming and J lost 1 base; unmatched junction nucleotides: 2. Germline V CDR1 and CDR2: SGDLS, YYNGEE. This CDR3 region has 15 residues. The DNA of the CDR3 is TGTGCCAGCAGCGTCCGGGACAGGGGCACAGATACGCAGTATTTT. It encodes CASSVRDRGTDTQYF.

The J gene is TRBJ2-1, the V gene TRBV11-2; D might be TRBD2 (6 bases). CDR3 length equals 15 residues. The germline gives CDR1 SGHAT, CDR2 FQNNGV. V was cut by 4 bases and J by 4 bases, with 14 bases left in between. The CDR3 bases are TGTGCCAGCAGCTCGATAGCGGTTCAATACAATGAGCAGTTCTTC. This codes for CASSSIAVQYNEQFF.

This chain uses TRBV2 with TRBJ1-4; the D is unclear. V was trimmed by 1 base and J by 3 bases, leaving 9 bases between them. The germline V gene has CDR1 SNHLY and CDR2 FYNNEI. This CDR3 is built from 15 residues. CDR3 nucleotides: TGTGCCAGCAGTGAAGGAGGGCACCCTAATGAAAAACTGTTTTTT. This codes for CASSEGGHPNEKLFF.

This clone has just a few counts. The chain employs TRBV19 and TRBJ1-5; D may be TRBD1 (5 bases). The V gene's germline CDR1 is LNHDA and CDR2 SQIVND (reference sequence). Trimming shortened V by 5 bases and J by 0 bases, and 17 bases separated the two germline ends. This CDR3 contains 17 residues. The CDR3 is CASSERQTLSSNQPQHF. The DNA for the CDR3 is TGTGCCAGTAGTGAGAGACAGACCCTATCTAGCAATCAGCCCCAGCATTTT. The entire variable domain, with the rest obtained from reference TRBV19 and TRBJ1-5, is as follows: DGGITQSPKYLFRKEGQNVTLSCEQNLNHDAMYWYRQDPGQGLRLIYYSQIVNDFQKGDIAEGYSVSREKKESFPLTVTSAQKNPTAFYLCASSERQTLSSNQPQHFGDGTRLSIL.

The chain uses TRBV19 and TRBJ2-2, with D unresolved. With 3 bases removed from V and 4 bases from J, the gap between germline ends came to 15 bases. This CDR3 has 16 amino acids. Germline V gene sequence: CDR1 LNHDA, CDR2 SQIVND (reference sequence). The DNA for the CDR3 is TGTGCCAGTAGTATTCTCACGGAGCTCGGCACCGGGGAGCTGTTTTTT. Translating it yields CASSILTELGTGELFF.

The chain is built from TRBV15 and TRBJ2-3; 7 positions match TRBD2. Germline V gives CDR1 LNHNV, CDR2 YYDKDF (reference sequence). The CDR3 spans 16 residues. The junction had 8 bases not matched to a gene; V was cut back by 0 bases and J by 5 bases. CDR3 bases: TGTGCCACCAGCAGAGACCGGGGGGTGCGGAAAGATACGCAGTATTTT. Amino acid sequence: CATSRDRGVRKDTQYF. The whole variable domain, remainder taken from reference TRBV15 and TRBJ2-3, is DAMVIQNPRYQVTQFGKPVTLSCSQTLNHNVMYWYQQKSSQAPKLLFHYYDKDFNNEADTPDNFQSRRPNTSFCFLDIRSPGLGDTAMYLCATSRDRGVRKDTQYFGPGTRLTVL.

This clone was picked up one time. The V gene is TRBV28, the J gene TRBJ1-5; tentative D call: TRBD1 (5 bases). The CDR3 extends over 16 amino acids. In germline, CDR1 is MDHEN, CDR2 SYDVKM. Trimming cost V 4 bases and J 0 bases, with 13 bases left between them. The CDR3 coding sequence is TGTGCCAGCAGTTCGGGGGGAGGTTATAGCAATCAGCCCCAGCATTTT. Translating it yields CASSSGGGYSNQPQHF.

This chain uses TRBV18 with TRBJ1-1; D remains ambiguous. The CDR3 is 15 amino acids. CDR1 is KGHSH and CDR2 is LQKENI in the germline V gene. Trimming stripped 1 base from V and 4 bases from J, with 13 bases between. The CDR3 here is CASSPQEGFGTEAFF. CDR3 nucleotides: TGTGCCAGCTCACCACAGGAGGGATTCGGCACTGAAGCTTTCTTT.

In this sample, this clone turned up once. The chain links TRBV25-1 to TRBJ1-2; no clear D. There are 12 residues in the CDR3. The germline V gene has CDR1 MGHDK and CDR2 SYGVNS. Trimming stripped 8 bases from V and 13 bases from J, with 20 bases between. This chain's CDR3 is CASGAGPNALTF. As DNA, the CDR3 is TGTGCCAGCGGCGCGGGTCCGAACGCACTCACCTTC.